A selection of T cell receptor beta chains follows, all from one sample in a study of cytomegalovirus exposure and HLA in healthy donors. Sequencing was performed with immunoSEQ multiplex PCR; in TCRdb, only in-frame clones are kept and a portion is missing. The sample has 70,000 or so clones, approximately 90% seen once; the top ten hold 9.5% to 13%. The sequenced sample consisted of PBMCs. These receptors originate from a woman in her 30s in good health and CMV-seropositive. CDR3s include the opening cysteine and the closing phenylalanine or tryptophan. A D gene is named only where the DNA matches it firmly.

v_gene: TRBV14
d_gene: -
j_gene: TRBJ2-1
CDR3aa: CASSQDLSVEQFF

v_gene: TRBV18
d_gene: -
j_gene: TRBJ2-7
CDR3aa: CASSSRGGAYEQYF

v_gene: TRBV7-9
d_gene: -
j_gene: TRBJ2-7
CDR3aa: CASSLSYEQYF

v_gene: TRBV5-1
d_gene: -
j_gene: TRBJ2-1
CDR3aa: CASSPDTQDEQFF

v_gene: TRBV4-1
d_gene: -
j_gene: TRBJ1-4
CDR3aa: CASSRGGTNEKLFF

v_gene: TRBV5-1
d_gene: TRBD2
j_gene: TRBJ2-7
CDR3aa: CASSPGPSGDYYEQYF

v_gene: TRBV28
d_gene: TRBD2
j_gene: TRBJ2-3
CDR3aa: CASDRTSGRKDTQYF

v_gene: TRBV9
d_gene: TRBD1
j_gene: TRBJ1-4
CDR3aa: CASSVVTGELNEKLFF

v_gene: TRBV11-2
d_gene: -
j_gene: TRBJ2-1
CDR3aa: CASSSISNEQFF

v_gene: TRBV6-4
d_gene: TRBD1
j_gene: TRBJ1-2
CDR3aa: CASRPGQGANYGYTF

v_gene: TRBV5-1
d_gene: -
j_gene: TRBJ2-1
CDR3aa: CASSSRRGEQFF

v_gene: TRBV5-1
d_gene: TRBD1
j_gene: TRBJ1-4
CDR3aa: CASSLEGQENEKLFF

v_gene: TRBV5-1
d_gene: TRBD2
j_gene: TRBJ2-1
CDR3aa: CASSAESGRALNEQFF

v_gene: TRBV28
d_gene: -
j_gene: TRBJ1-2
CDR3aa: CASSLSPPSLNGYTF

v_gene: TRBV5-6
d_gene: -
j_gene: TRBJ1-1
CDR3aa: CASSIDRNTEAFF

v_gene: TRBV28
d_gene: TRBD1
j_gene: TRBJ2-7
CDR3aa: CASSLVRQGAYEQYF

v_gene: TRBV5-1
d_gene: -
j_gene: TRBJ1-1
CDR3aa: CASSLYGQMNTEAFF

v_gene: TRBV27
d_gene: -
j_gene: TRBJ2-7
CDR3aa: CASKDSTLNEQYF

v_gene: TRBV5-1
d_gene: TRBD1
j_gene: TRBJ1-4
CDR3aa: CASSGRQGAGEKLFF

v_gene: TRBV5-1
d_gene: TRBD2
j_gene: TRBJ2-3
CDR3aa: CASSLGGLAISADTQYF

v_gene: TRBV5-5
d_gene: TRBD1
j_gene: TRBJ1-5
CDR3aa: CASSLVGGFDQPQHF

v_gene: TRBV5-5
d_gene: -
j_gene: TRBJ2-2
CDR3aa: CASSSAETNTGELFF

v_gene: TRBV4-1
d_gene: -
j_gene: TRBJ2-7
CDR3aa: CASSQIQGGFYEQYF

v_gene: TRBV7-6
d_gene: -
j_gene: TRBJ1-3
CDR3aa: CASSSSFNTIYF

v_gene: TRBV10-2
d_gene: TRBD2
j_gene: TRBJ2-3
CDR3aa: CASSDFTGRATDTQYF

v_gene: TRBV28
d_gene: TRBD1
j_gene: TRBJ2-2
CDR3aa: CASLRDRGTGELFF

v_gene: TRBV19
d_gene: -
j_gene: TRBJ1-2
CDR3aa: CASSIFGRGLNGYTF

v_gene: TRBV19
d_gene: -
j_gene: TRBJ2-1
CDR3aa: CASSIPPSVRYNEQFF

v_gene: TRBV12-5
d_gene: -
j_gene: TRBJ1-2
CDR3aa: CASGSPGAPSDGYTF

v_gene: TRBV19
d_gene: -
j_gene: TRBJ2-7
CDR3aa: CASSQGGPPNYEQYF

v_gene: TRBV18
d_gene: TRBD2
j_gene: TRBJ2-7
CDR3aa: CASSAHQRGGGEQYF

v_gene: TRBV7-9
d_gene: TRBD1
j_gene: TRBJ1-2
CDR3aa: CASSSPDRRSYGYTF

v_gene: TRBV28
d_gene: TRBD1
j_gene: TRBJ2-7
CDR3aa: CASSLNRGSDEQYF

v_gene: TRBV19
d_gene: TRBD1
j_gene: TRBJ2-5
CDR3aa: CASSMGQGTEETQYF

v_gene: TRBV19
d_gene: -
j_gene: TRBJ2-1
CDR3aa: CASSRHVEQFF

v_gene: TRBV28
d_gene: TRBD1
j_gene: TRBJ1-4
CDR3aa: CASSPYRGGKLFF

v_gene: TRBV27
d_gene: -
j_gene: TRBJ1-1
CDR3aa: CASRTTRGTEAFF

v_gene: TRBV14
d_gene: TRBD1
j_gene: TRBJ2-4
CDR3aa: CASSPRTGGGIQYF